The T cell receptor (beta chain) described here comes from a study of blood T cell repertoires in COVID-19. The method was immunoSEQ multiplex PCR; TCRdb's version includes in-frame clones alone and lacks a portion of them. Of some 150,000 clones listed, about three quarters were seen once; the top ten hold roughly 1.7%. Germline V gives CDR1 SGHRS, CDR2 YFSETQ. The CDR3 is 14 amino acids. V gave up 4 bases and J gave up 0 bases, with 9 bases separating them. The sequenced sample was peripheral blood. The sequence was collected from a man older than 75 with acute or convalescent COVID-19. The chain is built from TRBV5-1 and TRBJ2-3; no definite D call. The CDR3 loop reads CASSPFSSTDTQYF. The CDR3 nucleotides are TGCGCCAGCAGCCCGTTCTCTAGCACAGATACGCAGTATTTT.